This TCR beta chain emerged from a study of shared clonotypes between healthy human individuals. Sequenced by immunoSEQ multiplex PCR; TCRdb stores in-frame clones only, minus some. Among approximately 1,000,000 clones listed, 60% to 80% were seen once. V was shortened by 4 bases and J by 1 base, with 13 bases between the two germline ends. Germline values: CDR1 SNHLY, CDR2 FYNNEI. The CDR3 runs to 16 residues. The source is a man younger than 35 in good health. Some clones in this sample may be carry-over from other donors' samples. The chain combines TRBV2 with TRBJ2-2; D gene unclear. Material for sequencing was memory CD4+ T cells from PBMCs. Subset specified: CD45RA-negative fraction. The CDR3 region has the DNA TGTGCCAGCAGTGGTGTAGTGGGCTGGAACACCGGGGAGCTGTTTTTT. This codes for CASSGVVGWNTGELFF.